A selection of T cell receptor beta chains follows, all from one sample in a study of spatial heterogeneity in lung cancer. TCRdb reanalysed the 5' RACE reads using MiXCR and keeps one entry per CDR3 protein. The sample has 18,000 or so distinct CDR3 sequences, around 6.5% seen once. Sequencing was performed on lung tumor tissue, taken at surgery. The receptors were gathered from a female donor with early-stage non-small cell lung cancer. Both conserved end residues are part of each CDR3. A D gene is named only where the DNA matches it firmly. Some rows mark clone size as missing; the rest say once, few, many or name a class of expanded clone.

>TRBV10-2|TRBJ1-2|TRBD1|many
TGCGCCAGCAGTGAAGACAGGGACTATGGCTACACCTTC
CASSEDRDYGYTF
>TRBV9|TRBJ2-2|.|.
TGTGCCAGCAGCATCTCCGGGGTAACCGGGGAGCTGTTTTTT
CASSISGVTGELFF
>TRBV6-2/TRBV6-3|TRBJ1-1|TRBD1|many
TGTGCCAGCAGTAAGGGGACAGGAGTGAACACTGAAGCTTTCTTT
CASSKGTGVNTEAFF
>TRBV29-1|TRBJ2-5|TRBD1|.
TGCAGCGTTGAATCAGGGGGCGTGGGGACCCAGTACTTC
CSVESGGVGTQYF
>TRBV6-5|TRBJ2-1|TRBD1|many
TGTGCCAGCAGGATAGGGACAGGGGTTAATGAGCAGTTCTTC
CASRIGTGVNEQFF
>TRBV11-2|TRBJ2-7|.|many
TGTGCCAGCGGAGACAGTAAGACCAACCTGTGGGAGCAGTACTTC
CASGDSKTNLWEQYF
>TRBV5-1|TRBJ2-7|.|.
TGCGCCAGCAGCTCTTCCGAGCAGTACTTC
CASSSSEQYF
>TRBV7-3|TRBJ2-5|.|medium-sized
TGTGCCAGCAGCTTAAACAACCAAGAGACCCAGTACTTC
CASSLNNQETQYF
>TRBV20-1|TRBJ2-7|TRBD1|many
TGCAGTGCTGGCAGGACAGGGGCCCCCTACGAGCAGTACTTC
CSAGRTGAPYEQYF
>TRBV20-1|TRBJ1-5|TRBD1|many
TGCAGTGCGGCGGGACAGGGGAACAATCAGCCCCAGCATTTT
CSAAGQGNNQPQHF
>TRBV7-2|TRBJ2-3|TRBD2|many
TGTGCCAGCAGCAATCCTCGGGGGGGCCTGGCAGATACGCAGTATTTT
CASSNPRGGLADTQYF
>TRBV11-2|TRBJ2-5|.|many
TGTGCCAGCAGCTTAGCGTCGGGGTCAATCCCCCAGTACTTC
CASSLASGSIPQYF